This TCR beta chain was retrieved from a study of human T cells and chemical hapten exposure. Study-level information: Subjects had 2% DPC placed on about 2 cm by about 2 cm of upper inner arm skin for sensitization.

Trimming took 3 bases from V and 6 from J, leaving 6 bases between them. Per germline, CDR1 LGHNA and CDR2 YNFKEQ. This CDR3 has 11 amino acids. The time point is: patch test 2, 6 weeks after DPC sensitization. The treatment here: therapeutic diphenylcyclopropenone sensitization with weekly scalp DPC. This clonotype was seen a few times. In the original processing: A typical sample had 95,638 TCRs, with roughly 20,000 to 700,000 overall. MiXCR was run by TCRdb on the RACE reads, yielding one entry per CDR3 protein. Here the V and J calls rest on TCRdb's processing, not on the authors' analysis. The profile shows 85,000 to 95,000 distinct CDR3 sequences, about 10% of them singletons.

The genes are TRBV4-2 and TRBJ2-7; D is unclear. This receptor was identified in a man between 40 and 49 years old with alopecia areata. Some clones in this sample may be carry-over from other donors' samples. The sequencing here drew on whole blood, taken in connection with sensitization to the hapten diphenylcyclopropenone (DPC). In DNA, the CDR3 is TGTGCCAGCAGCCATGAGTCCGAGCAGTACTTC. Protein product: CASSHESEQYF.